These T cell receptor beta chains were read from a single sample in a study of shared T cell receptors in the human thymus. The assay was immunoSEQ multiplex PCR, and TCRdb's table has in-frame clones only and misses some. The table has hundreds of thousands of clones, more than 75% seen once. These sequences were also reported in another study, on human thymus T cells.

Sequenced: thymocytes. Receptors were obtained from a boy less than two years old with a congenital heart defect. The CDR3 runs from the conserved cysteine through the conserved F or W. A D gene is named only where the DNA matches it firmly.

TRBD2 | TRBJ2-7 | TRBV6-5 | TGTGCCAGCAGTTGTAGCGGGAGGGCCGTCGACGAGCAGTACTTC | CASSCSGRAVDEQYF
TRBD1 | TRBJ2-2 | TRBV11-2 | TGTGCCAGCAGCTTACCTAAGGGGGCTCCCCGTATCGGGGAGCTGTTTTTT | CASSLPKGAPRIGELFF
NA | TRBJ2-7 | TRBV19 | TGTGCCACCAAAGGGGCGGGGAACGACGAGCAGTACTTC | CATKGAGNDEQYF
NA | TRBJ2-5 | TRBV7-8 | TGTGCCAGCAGCTTAGGCGTGTGGGAGACCCAGTACTTC | CASSLGVWETQYF
TRBD2 | TRBJ2-7 | TRBV6-1 | TGTGCCAGCAGTGACTCCGGGACTACCTACGAGCAGTACTTC | CASSDSGTTYEQYF
TRBD1 | TRBJ1-3 | TRBV6-1 | TGTGCCAGCAGTGGCGTACAGGGGGCAGGGAACACCATATATTTT | CASSGVQGAGNTIYF
TRBD1 | TRBJ1-2 | TRBV4-2 | TGTGCCAGCAGCCAGAGGGGACAGGGCCCCTTAAACTATGGCTACACCTTC | CASSQRGQGPLNYGYTF
NA | TRBJ2-7 | TRBV5-4 | TGTGCCAGCAGCACCGGCCGAGGTTATGACTACGAGCAGTACTTC | CASSTGRGYDYEQYF
NA | TRBJ2-7 | TRBV12-5 | TGTGCTAGTGGTTTGGCCCCGACAGGCTCGGAGCAGTACTTC | CASGLAPTGSEQYF
NA | TRBJ1-5 | TRBV5-6 | TGTGCCAGCAGCCGGACTTTGTCGGGTAGCAATCAGCCCCAGCATTTT | CASSRTLSGSNQPQHF
TRBD1 | TRBJ1-1 | TRBV2 | TGTGCCAGCAGAACCCTGGGACAGGTCAACACTGAAGCTTTCTTT | CASRTLGQVNTEAFF